One and the same sample provided the 17 T cell receptor beta chains below, sequenced in a study of T cells in Graves' hyperthyroidism and ophthalmopathy (dated by TCRdb to the late 2010s). The library was produced with multiplex PCR. Data came from an Illumina HiSeq 2000. Amplification of TCR beta CDR3 regions was carried out from RNA transcripts. A first-round RT-PCR of the TCR CDR3 used the HTBI primer set with the Qiagen OneStep RT-PCR kit. TCRdb reran the public reads through fastp at Q25 and MiXCR, keeping productive beta chains. Under each unique CDR3 protein, matching rows form one entry showing the most common genes and DNA. The sample table contains approximately 610,000 distinct CDR3 sequences; only one count was recorded for about 14% of them. The leading ten clones occupy around 4.5% of the sample. Sequences were obtained from blood. The receptors derive from a middle-aged woman with Graves' ophthalmopathy.

This clonotype has more than one count but fewer than ten. V gene TRBV13 combines with J gene TRBJ2-5; TRBD1 aligns across 7 bases. Trimming removed 4 bases from V and 9 bases from J; junction bases left unmatched: 11. Germline V gene data show CDR1 as PRHDT and CDR2 as FYEKMQ (reference sequence). The CDR3 runs 14 residues. CDR3 bases: TGTGCCAGCAGCTCAGGACAGGCCGCCGGGTCCCAGTACTTC. Translated, it gives CASSSGQAAGSQYF.

This clonotype was seen ten or more times. The CDR3 spells CAIRDRSSYEQYF. The CDR3, as DNA: TGTGCCATACGAGACAGGAGCTCCTACGAGCAGTACTTC. The chain recombines TRBV27 with TRBJ2-7; D is possibly TRBD1 (6 bases). Germline V CDR1 and CDR2: MNHEY, SMNVEV (reference sequence). V lost 10 bases to trimming and J lost 0 bases, with 13 bases between them. This CDR3 region has 13 residues.

This clonotype occurred many times. The V and J genes are TRBV6-2 or TRBV6-3 and TRBJ2-7, with 9 bases matching TRBD2. Germline V gene lookup returns CDR1 MNHEY and CDR2 SVGEGT. The CDR3 loop spans 14 amino acids. Unmatched junction bases numbered 10, after V lost 6 bases and J lost 7 bases. Here the CDR3 DNA reads TGTGCCAGCAGCCACCTTGCGGGAGGGGAGGAGCAGTACTTC. It is translated as CASSHLAGGEEQYF.

The V gene is TRBV7-9, the J gene TRBJ2-5; D might be TRBD2 (6 bases). Trimming took 6 bases from V and 2 from J, leaving 10 bases between them. The CDR3 totals 13 residues. CDR1 SEHNR and CDR2 FQNEAQ come from the germline V gene (reference sequence). CDR3 amino acids: CASRSGRQETQYF. CDR3 DNA sequence: TGTGCCAGCAGATCCGGGAGACAAGAGACCCAGTACTTC.

This clonotype was counted once. The J gene is TRBJ2-7, the V gene TRBV6-2 or TRBV6-3; D remains ambiguous. With 7 bases removed from V and 6 bases from J, the gap between germline ends came to 19 bases. Germline lookup yields CDR1 MNHEY and CDR2 SVGEGT. This CDR3 contains 14 residues. CDR3 region: CASNQSSGLAEQYF. For the CDR3, the DNA is TGTGCCAGCAATCAGTCCAGTGGGCTGGCCGAGCAGTACTTC.

This chain uses TRBV10-3 with TRBJ2-4; TRBD1 is a possible D gene (5 bases). V lost 3 bases to trimming and J lost 5 bases, with 8 bases between them. Germline CDR1 is ENHRY and CDR2 is SYGVKD. The CDR3 is 13 residues long. The DNA of the CDR3 is TGTGCCATCAGTGACAGGGCGGAAAACATTCAGTACTTC. Translating gives CAISDRAENIQYF.

At least ten counts were recorded for this clonotype. CDR3 nucleotides: TGTGCCAGCAGTTACTCCTCCGCAGGAAATCAGCCCCAGCATTTT. Residues: CASSYSSAGNQPQHF. This rearrangement joins TRBV6-2 or TRBV6-3 to TRBJ1-5, with D hard to call. The CDR3 totals 15 residues. With 0 bases removed from V and 4 bases from J, the gap between germline ends came to 10 bases. CDR1 and CDR2 from the germline V gene are MNHEY and SVGEGT.

As regards this clonotype: It may be a read error: a sequence one base away is much more abundant. The V gene is TRBV12-3 or TRBV12-4, the J gene TRBJ1-3, with a possible D match to TRBD1 (5 bases). CDR3 size: 14 residues. With 3 bases removed from V and 4 bases from J, the gap between germline ends came to 10 bases. Here the CDR3 DNA reads TGTGCCAGCAGTTTTCCAAGGGGAGGAAACACCATATATTTT. Its protein product is CASSFPRGGNTIYF.

The chain links TRBV10-3 to TRBJ2-3; a weak D match, TRBD2 (5 bases). Trimming stripped 0 bases from V and 0 bases from J, with 16 bases between. Germline V gene lookup returns CDR1 ENHRY and CDR2 SYGVKD. The CDR3 has 18 residues. CDR3 protein: CAISESGEGGRSTDTQYF. The CDR3 DNA is TGTGCCATCAGTGAGTCGGGTGAAGGCGGGCGTAGCACAGATACGCAGTATTTT.

This clonotype was counted many times. The chain recombines TRBV6-1 with TRBJ2-6; D is uncertain. The germline V gene encodes CDR1 MNHNS and CDR2 SASEGT. The V and J ends lost 5 bases and 0 bases respectively, with 11 bases between them. The CDR3 is 16 amino acids. The CDR3 reads CASSTTTSSGANVLTF. Written as DNA, the CDR3 is TGTGCCAGCAGTACAACTACCTCCTCTGGGGCCAACGTCCTGACTTTC.

This clonotype came up many times. V is TRBV7-2 and J is TRBJ2-5; no firm D call. Trimming pared 4 bases from V and 2 bases from J, leaving 8 bases between. The V gene's germline CDR1 is SGHTA and CDR2 FQGNSA. The CDR3 is 13 residues long. The CDR3 loop is CASSSPSQETQYF. CDR3 in DNA: TGTGCCAGCAGCTCCCCCTCGCAAGAGACCCAGTACTTC.

This clonotype showed up many times. J is TRBJ2-7 and V is TRBV27; 12 bases map to TRBD2. V shed 2 bases and J 3 bases; nucleotides not matched to a gene: 5. The CDR3 runs 16 residues. Germline V gene data show CDR1 as MNHEY and CDR2 as SMNVEV (reference sequence). The CDR3 DNA reads as TGTGCCAGCAGTTTAGCTAGCGGGAGGGCATTCTACGAGCAGTACTTC. It specifies CASSLASGRAFYEQYF.

The chain carries TRBV15 and TRBJ2-5; D not resolved. Between the trimmed V and J ends, which lost 1 base and 1 base, there was a span of 7 bases. This CDR3 has 14 residues. CDR1 is LNHNV and CDR2 is YYDKDF in the germline V gene (reference sequence). CDR3 coding DNA: TGTGCCACCAGCAGAGGACAACCCCAAGAGACCCAGTACTTC. Protein product: CATSRGQPQETQYF.

This clonotype was found many times. In nucleotides, the CDR3 is TGCAGTGCTAGTGGCCGGGACAGTAAATCTTACGAGCAGTACTTC. It is translated as CSASGRDSKSYEQYF. The chain uses TRBV20-1 and TRBJ2-7; 7 nucleotides match TRBD1. The CDR3 loop spans 15 amino acids. Germline V lookup: CDR1 DFQATT, CDR2 SNEGSKA (reference sequence). V dropped 3 bases and J dropped 4; count of bases not matched to a gene: 12.

Regarding this clonotype: No conserved phenylalanine or tryptophan is present at the end of the CDR3, so a read error is the likely explanation. The J gene is TRBJ1-2, the V gene TRBV7-2; D remains ambiguous. V dropped 2 bases and J dropped 2 bases, with 12 bases sitting between them. Germline V CDR1 and CDR2: SGHTA, FQGNSA. The CDR3 loop spans 15 amino acids. The CDR3 bases are TGTGCCAGCAGCTTAATTGGAATGGTGAACTATGGCTACACCTCC. As protein: CASSLIGMVNYGYTS.

This clonotype has only a few counts. This rearrangement joins TRBV12-3 or TRBV12-4 to TRBJ2-2, with 7 bases lining up with TRBD1. The CDR3 runs 16 residues. Unmatched junction bases numbered 7, after V lost 1 base and J lost 5 bases. The CDR3 bases are TGTGCCAGCAGTTTAGGAGACAGGGTCGGGACCGGGGAGCTGTTTTTT. Encoded protein: CASSLGDRVGTGELFF.

J is TRBJ2-5 and V is TRBV2; D is possibly TRBD2 (6 bases). In germline, CDR1 is SNHLY, CDR2 FYNNEI. With 7 bases removed from V and 4 bases from J, the gap between germline ends came to 13 bases. The CDR3 covers 13 residues. The CDR3 region is CASTRELGETQYF. In nucleotides, the CDR3 is TGTGCCAGCACCCGGGAGCTGGGAGAGACCCAGTACTTC.